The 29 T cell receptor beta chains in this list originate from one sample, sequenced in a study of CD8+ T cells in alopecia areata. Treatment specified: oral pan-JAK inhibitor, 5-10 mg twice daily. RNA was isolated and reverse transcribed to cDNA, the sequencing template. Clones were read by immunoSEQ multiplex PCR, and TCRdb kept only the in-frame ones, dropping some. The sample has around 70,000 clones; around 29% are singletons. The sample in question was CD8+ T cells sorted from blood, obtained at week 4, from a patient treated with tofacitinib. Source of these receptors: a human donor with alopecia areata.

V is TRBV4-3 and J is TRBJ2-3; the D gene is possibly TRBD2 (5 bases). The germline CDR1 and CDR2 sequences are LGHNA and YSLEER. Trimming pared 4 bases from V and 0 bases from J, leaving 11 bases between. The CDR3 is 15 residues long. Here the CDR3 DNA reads TGCGCCAGCAGCCCGGGAAGCGGAAGCACAGATACGCAGTATTTT. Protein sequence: CASSPGSGSTDTQYF.

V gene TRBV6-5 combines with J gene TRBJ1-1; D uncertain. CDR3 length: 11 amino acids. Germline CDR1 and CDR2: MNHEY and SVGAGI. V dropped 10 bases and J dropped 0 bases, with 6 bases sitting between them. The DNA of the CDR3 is TGTGCCACGAAACTGAACACTGAAGCTTTCTTT. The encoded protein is CATKLNTEAFF.

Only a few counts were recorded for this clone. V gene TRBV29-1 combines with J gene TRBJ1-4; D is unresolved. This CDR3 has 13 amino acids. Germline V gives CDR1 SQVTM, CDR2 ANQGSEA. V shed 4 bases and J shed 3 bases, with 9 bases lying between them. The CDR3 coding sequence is TGCAGCGTTGTACAAGGTCCTAATGAAAAACTGTTTTTT. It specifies CSVVQGPNEKLFF.

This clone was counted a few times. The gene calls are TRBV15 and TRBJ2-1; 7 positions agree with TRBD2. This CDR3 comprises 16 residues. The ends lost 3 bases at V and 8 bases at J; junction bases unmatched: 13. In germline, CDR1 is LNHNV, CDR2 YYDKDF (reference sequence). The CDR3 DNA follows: TGTGCCACCAGCAGTGGAGCCGGTAGCGGGTTTGATGAGCAGTTCTTC. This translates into CATSSGAGSGFDEQFF.

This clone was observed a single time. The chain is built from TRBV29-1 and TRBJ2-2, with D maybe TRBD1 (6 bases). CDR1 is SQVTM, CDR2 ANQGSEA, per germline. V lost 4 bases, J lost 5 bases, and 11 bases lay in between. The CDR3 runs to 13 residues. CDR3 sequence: CSVVAGETGELFF. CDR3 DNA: TGCAGCGTTGTGGCAGGGGAAACCGGGGAGCTGTTTTTT.

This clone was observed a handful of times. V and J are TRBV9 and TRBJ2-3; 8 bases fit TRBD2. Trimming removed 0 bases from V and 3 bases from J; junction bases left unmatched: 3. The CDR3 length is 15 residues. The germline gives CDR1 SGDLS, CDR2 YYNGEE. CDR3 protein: CASSVEPSGTDTQYF. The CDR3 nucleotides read TGTGCCAGCAGCGTAGAGCCTAGCGGGACAGATACGCAGTATTTT.

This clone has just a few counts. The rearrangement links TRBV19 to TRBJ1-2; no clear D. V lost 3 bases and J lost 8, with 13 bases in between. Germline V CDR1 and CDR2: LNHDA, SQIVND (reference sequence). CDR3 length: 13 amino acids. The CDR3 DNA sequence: TGTGCCAGTAGTATTCAGACATCGGGCGGCTACACCTTC. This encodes CASSIQTSGGYTF. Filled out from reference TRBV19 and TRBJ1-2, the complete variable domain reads DGGITQSPKYLFRKEGQNVTLSCEQNLNHDAMYWYRQDPGQGLRLIYYSQIVNDFQKGDIAEGYSVSREKKESFPLTVTSAQKNPTAFYLCASSIQTSGGYTFGSGTRLTVV.

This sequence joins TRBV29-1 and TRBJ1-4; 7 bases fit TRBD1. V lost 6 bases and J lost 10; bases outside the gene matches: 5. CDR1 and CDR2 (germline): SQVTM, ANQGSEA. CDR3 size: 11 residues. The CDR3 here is CSVDRVGKLFF. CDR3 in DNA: TGCAGCGTAGACAGGGTTGGAAAACTGTTTTTT.

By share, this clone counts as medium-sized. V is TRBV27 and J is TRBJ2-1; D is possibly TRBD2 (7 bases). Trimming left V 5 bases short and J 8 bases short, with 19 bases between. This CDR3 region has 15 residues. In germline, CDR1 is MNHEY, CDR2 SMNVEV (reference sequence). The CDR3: CASSLLGGGVHEQFF. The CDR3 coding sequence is TGTGCCAGCAGTCTCCTAGGGGGAGGGGTCCATGAGCAGTTCTTC.

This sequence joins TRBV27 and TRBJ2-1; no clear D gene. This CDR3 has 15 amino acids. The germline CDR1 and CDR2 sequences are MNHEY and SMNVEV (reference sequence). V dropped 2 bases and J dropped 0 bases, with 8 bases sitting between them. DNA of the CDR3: TGTGCCAGCAGTTTAGACACGAGCTCCTACAATGAGCAGTTCTTC. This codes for CASSLDTSSYNEQFF.

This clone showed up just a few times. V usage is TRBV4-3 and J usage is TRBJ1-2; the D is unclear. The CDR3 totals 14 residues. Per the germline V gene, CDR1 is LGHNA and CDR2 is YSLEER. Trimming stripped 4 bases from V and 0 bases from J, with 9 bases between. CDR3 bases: TGCGCCAGCAGCCCCCACACTACTAACTATGGCTACACCTTC. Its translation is CASSPHTTNYGYTF.

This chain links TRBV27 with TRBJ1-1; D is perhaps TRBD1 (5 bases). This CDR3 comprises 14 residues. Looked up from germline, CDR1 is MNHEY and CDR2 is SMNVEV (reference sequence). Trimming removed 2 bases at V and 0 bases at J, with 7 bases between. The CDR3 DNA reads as TGTGCCAGCAGTTTAAGGGGACTGAACACTGAAGCTTTCTTT. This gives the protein CASSLRGLNTEAFF.

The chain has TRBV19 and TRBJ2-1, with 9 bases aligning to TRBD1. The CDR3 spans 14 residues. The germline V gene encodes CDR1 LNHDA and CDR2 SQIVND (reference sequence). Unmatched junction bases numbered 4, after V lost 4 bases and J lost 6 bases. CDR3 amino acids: CASSTRDRVNEQFF. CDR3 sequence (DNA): TGTGCCAGTAGTACGAGGGACAGGGTCAATGAGCAGTTCTTC.

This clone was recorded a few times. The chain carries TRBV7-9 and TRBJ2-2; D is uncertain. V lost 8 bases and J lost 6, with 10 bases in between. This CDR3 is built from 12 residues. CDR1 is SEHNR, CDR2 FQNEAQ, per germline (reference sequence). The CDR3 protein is CASLAGSGELFF. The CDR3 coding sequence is TGTGCCAGCCTTGCTGGGTCCGGGGAGCTGTTTTTT.

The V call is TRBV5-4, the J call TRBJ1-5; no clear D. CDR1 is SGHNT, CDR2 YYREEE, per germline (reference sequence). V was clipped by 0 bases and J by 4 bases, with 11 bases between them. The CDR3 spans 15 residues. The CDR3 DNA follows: TGTGCCAGCAGCTTGGCCCGGACCGCAAATCAGCCCCAGCATTTT. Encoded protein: CASSLARTANQPQHF.

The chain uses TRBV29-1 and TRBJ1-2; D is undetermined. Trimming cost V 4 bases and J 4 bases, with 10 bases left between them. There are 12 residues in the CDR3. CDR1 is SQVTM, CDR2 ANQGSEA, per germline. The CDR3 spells CSVVETSYGYTF. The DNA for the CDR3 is TGCAGCGTTGTTGAGACAAGCTATGGCTACACCTTC.

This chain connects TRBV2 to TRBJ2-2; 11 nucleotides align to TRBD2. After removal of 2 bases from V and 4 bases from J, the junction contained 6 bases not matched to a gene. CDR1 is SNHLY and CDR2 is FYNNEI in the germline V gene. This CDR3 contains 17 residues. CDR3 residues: CASSESLAGGTTGELFF. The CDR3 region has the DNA TGTGCCAGCAGTGAAAGCCTAGCGGGAGGTACCACCGGGGAGCTGTTTTTT.

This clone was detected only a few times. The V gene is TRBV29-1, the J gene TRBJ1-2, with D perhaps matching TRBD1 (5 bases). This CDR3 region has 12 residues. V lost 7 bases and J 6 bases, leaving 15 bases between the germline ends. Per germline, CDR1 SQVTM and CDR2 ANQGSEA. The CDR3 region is CSAPRGINGYTF. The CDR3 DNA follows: TGCAGCGCCCCCCGGGGGATCAATGGCTACACCTTC.

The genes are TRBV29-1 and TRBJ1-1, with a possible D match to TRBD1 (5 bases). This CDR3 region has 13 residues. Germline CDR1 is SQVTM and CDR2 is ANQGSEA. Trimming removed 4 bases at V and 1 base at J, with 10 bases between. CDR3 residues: CSVGGETNTEAFF. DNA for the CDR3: TGCAGCGTTGGAGGGGAGACGAACACTGAAGCTTTCTTT. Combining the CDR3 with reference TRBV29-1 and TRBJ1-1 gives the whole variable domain SAVISQKPSRDICQRGTSLTIQCQVDSQVTMMFWYRQQPGQSLTLIATANQGSEATYESGFVIDKFPISRPNLTFSTLTVSNMSPEDSSIYLCSVGGETNTEAFFGQGTRLTVV.

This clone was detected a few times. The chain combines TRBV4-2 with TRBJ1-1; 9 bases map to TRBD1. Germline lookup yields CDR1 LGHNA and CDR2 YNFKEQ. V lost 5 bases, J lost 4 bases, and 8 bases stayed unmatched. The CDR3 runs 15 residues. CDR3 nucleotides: TGTGCCAGCAGCACCCGGACAGGGGAAATCACTGAAGCTTTCTTT. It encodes CASSTRTGEITEAFF.

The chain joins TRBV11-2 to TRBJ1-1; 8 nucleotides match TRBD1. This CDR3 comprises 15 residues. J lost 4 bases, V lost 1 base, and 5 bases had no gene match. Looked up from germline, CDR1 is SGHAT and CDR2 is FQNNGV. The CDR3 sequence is CASSLAARGLTEAFF. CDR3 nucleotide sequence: TGTGCCAGCAGCTTAGCGGCCAGGGGGCTCACTGAAGCTTTCTTT.

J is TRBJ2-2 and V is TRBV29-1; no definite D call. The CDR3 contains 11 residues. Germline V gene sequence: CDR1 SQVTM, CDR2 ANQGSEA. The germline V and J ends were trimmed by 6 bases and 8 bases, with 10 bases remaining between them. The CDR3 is CSVWIIGELFF. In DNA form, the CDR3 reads TGCAGCGTATGGATTATTGGGGAGCTGTTTTTT.

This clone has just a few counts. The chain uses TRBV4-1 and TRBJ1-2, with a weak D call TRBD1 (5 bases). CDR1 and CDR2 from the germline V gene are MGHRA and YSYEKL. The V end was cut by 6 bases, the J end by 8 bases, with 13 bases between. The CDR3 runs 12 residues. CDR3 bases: TGCGCCAGCAGGAGGGGAGAAGAGGGCTACACCTTC. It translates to CASRRGEEGYTF.

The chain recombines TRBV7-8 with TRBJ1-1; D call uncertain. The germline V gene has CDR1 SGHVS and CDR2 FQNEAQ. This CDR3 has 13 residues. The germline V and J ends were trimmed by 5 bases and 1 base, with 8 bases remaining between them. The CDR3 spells CASSHTENTEAFF. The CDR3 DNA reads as TGTGCCAGCAGCCATACAGAGAACACTGAAGCTTTCTTT.

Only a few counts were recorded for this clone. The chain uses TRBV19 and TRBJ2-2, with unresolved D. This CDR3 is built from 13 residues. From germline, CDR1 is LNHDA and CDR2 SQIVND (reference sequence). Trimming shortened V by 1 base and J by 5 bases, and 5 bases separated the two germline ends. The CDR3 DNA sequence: TGTGCCAGTAGTATAGTAAGAACCGGGGAGCTGTTTTTT. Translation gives CASSIVRTGELFF.

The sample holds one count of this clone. The CDR3 protein is CATSRDRQVPRPQHF. DNA of the CDR3: TGTGCCACCAGCAGAGATAGGCAGGTCCCCCGGCCCCAGCATTTT. The chain uses TRBV15 and TRBJ1-5; D not resolved. V lost 0 bases and J lost 9, with 15 bases in between. CDR1 is LNHNV and CDR2 is YYDKDF in the germline V gene (reference sequence). The CDR3 runs to 15 residues.

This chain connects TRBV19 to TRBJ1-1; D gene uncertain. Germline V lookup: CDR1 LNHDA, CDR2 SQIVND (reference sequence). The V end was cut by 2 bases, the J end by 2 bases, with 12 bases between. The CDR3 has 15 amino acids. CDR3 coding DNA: TGTGCCAGTAGTATAAGCTCAGAGATCAACACTGAAGCTTTCTTT. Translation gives CASSISSEINTEAFF.

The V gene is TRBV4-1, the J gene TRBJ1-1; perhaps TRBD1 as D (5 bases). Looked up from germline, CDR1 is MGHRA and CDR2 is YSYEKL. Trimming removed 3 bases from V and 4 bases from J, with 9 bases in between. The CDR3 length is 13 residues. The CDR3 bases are TGCGCCAGCAGCCACGTGGGGGTCACTGAAGCTTTCTTT. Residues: CASSHVGVTEAFF.

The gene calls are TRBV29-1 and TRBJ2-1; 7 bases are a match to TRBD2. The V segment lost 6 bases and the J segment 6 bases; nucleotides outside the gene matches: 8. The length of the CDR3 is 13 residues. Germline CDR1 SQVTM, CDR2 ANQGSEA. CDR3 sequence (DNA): TGCAGCGTCGGACTAGTCCAATCCAATGAGCAGTTCTTC. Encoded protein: CSVGLVQSNEQFF.